Listed here are 26 T cell receptor beta chains from one sample, sequenced in a study of OX40 agonist ivuxolimab in advanced cancers. This table comes from immunoSEQ multiplex PCR, and its TCRdb copy is limited to in-frame clones, with some not included. The sample yields about 32,000 clones, roughly 84% seen once. Specimen: CD4+ or CD8+ T cells sorted from blood, collected in a trial of the OX40 agonist ivuxolimab. The source of these receptors is an adult with an advanced solid tumor such as melanoma, head and neck, liver or kidney cancer.

V and J are TRBV4-1 and TRBJ1-1; D call uncertain. The V gene's germline CDR1 is MGHRA and CDR2 YSYEKL. V was shortened by 4 bases and J by 1 base, with 10 bases between the two germline ends. The CDR3 has 14 amino acids. CDR3 residues: CASSLPLRNTEAFF. CDR3 DNA sequence: TGCGCCAGCAGCCTACCACTCAGGAACACTGAAGCTTTCTTT.

This chain uses TRBV19 with TRBJ2-2, with 7 bases identical to TRBD1. This CDR3 region has 13 residues. V shed 9 bases and J 8 bases; nucleotides not matched to a gene: 9. The germline gives CDR1 LNHDA, CDR2 SQIVND (reference sequence). CDR3 DNA: TGTGCCAGCAACTTTAGGGGGCCTGGGGAGCTGTTTTTT. Encoded protein: CASNFRGPGELFF.

The chain employs TRBV6-5 and TRBJ2-7; D unresolved. CDR3 size: 14 residues. Germline V gene lookup returns CDR1 MNHEY and CDR2 SVGAGI. Trimming left V 0 bases short and J 7 bases short, with 13 bases between. CDR3 coding DNA: TGTGCCAGCAGTTACTCGAGCGCCTCCGGAGAGCAGTACTTC. Protein: CASSYSSASGEQYF.

Regarding this clone: Its ends do not fully match the called genes, so a read error is possible. This rearrangement joins TRBV5-1 to TRBJ2-7, with 10 bases fitting TRBD2. Germline CDR1 is SGHRS and CDR2 is YFSETQ. This CDR3 region has 14 residues. The DNA for the CDR3 is TGTGCCAGCAGCTTTGGGACTAGCGCCTACGAGCAGTACTTC. Amino acid sequence: CASSFGTSAYEQYF.

This clone has a handful of counts. This rearrangement joins TRBV14 to TRBJ2-3, with D perhaps TRBD2 (6 bases). The CDR3 length is 17 residues. V lost 0 bases, J lost 0 bases, and 13 bases lay in between. Looked up from germline, CDR1 is SGHDN and CDR2 is FVKESK. The CDR3 DNA follows: TGTGCCAGCAGCCAAGATGTTGCAGGGACTAGCACAGATACGCAGTATTTT. Protein product: CASSQDVAGTSTDTQYF.

The chain has TRBV19 and TRBJ2-7; 11 positions agree with TRBD2. With V trimmed by 9 bases and J by 5 bases, 15 bases remained unmatched. Per germline, CDR1 LNHDA and CDR2 SQIVND (reference sequence). The CDR3 runs 16 residues. DNA of the CDR3: TGTGCCAGGGGAAGAGGACTAGCGGGCTTTGGTCACGAGCAGTACTTC. Its protein product is CARGRGLAGFGHEQYF.

The rearrangement links TRBV18 to TRBJ1-2; maybe TRBD1 (5 bases). V lost 0 bases, J lost 2 bases, and 13 bases lay in between. The CDR3 runs to 16 residues. The V gene's germline CDR1 is KGHSH and CDR2 LQKENI. The CDR3 here is CASSPPVGRQNYGYTF. Written as DNA, the CDR3 is TGTGCCAGCTCACCACCAGTAGGTCGACAGAACTATGGCTACACCTTC.

This clone was picked up a small number of times. The chain has TRBV28 and TRBJ1-2; the D gene is possibly TRBD1 (6 bases). Trimming cost V 6 bases and J 11 bases, with 19 bases left between them. The germline CDR1 and CDR2 sequences are MDHEN and SYDVKM. The CDR3 covers 13 residues. CDR3 sequence reads: CASSLGGQGGYTF. DNA of the CDR3: TGTGCCAGCAGCCTTGGGGGGCAGGGCGGGTACACCTTC.

This chain connects TRBV4-1 to TRBJ1-1, with D possibly TRBD1 on 5 matching bases. The germline CDR1 and CDR2 sequences are MGHRA and YSYEKL. This CDR3 region has 15 residues. The V gene lost 4 bases and the J gene lost 0 bases, with 12 bases spanning the gap. The CDR3 reads CASSRAGTMNTEAFF. The CDR3 nucleotides read TGCGCCAGCAGCCGAGCGGGGACCATGAACACTGAAGCTTTCTTT.

The chain has TRBV27 and TRBJ2-1; tentatively, D is TRBD2 (6 bases). The length of the CDR3 is 14 residues. Trimming left V 3 bases short and J 5 bases short, with 11 bases between. Germline V lookup: CDR1 MNHEY, CDR2 SMNVEV (reference sequence). In DNA, the CDR3 is TGTGCCAGCAGTTTGGGAGGCGGTCACAATGAGCAGTTCTTC. It codes for CASSLGGGHNEQFF.

This clone was observed once. V gene TRBV7-3 combines with J gene TRBJ2-5; TRBD1 is a possible D gene (5 bases). V was shortened by 1 base and J by 2 bases, with 11 bases between the two germline ends. CDR1 is SGHTA, CDR2 FQGTGA, per germline. This CDR3 spans 15 amino acids. The CDR3 loop reads CASSLRPDRQETQYF. The CDR3 nucleotides are TGTGCCAGCAGCTTAAGGCCCGACAGACAAGAGACCCAGTACTTC.

The chain recombines TRBV28 with TRBJ1-1, with a tentative D call TRBD1 (6 bases). V was cut by 7 bases and J by 0 bases, with 18 bases left in between. Germline loops: CDR1 MDHEN, CDR2 SYDVKM. The CDR3 sequence is 16 residues long. DNA for the CDR3: TGTGCCAGCATATCAACAGGGTACGCGATGAACACTGAAGCTTTCTTT. It encodes CASISTGYAMNTEAFF.

The chain recombines TRBV5-1 with TRBJ2-7, with D perhaps matching TRBD2 (6 bases). CDR3 length: 13 amino acids. Germline-derived CDR1 and CDR2 are SGHRS and YFSETQ. Trimming removed 2 bases at V and 7 bases at J, with 13 bases between. CDR3 residues: CASSFGTGREQYF. For the CDR3, the DNA is TGCGCCAGCAGCTTCGGGACTGGGCGGGAGCAGTACTTC.

This sequence joins TRBV6-5 and TRBJ2-7; D gene uncertain. Looked up from germline, CDR1 is MNHEY and CDR2 is SVGAGI. This CDR3 is 13 amino acids long. Between the trimmed V and J ends, which lost 6 bases and 3 bases, there was a span of 12 bases. The CDR3 nucleotides read TGTGCCAGCAGCCTCAAAGCCTTCTACGAGCAGTACTTC. Protein product: CASSLKAFYEQYF.

Concerning this clone itself: The same CDR3 also results from other DNA sequences found in this sample. This rearrangement joins TRBV7-2 to TRBJ1-1, with a possible D match to TRBD1 (5 bases). The germline CDR1 and CDR2 sequences are SGHTA and FQGNSA. V was cut by 3 bases and J by 6 bases, with 8 bases left in between. This CDR3 is built from 12 residues. The CDR3 bases are TGTGCCAGCAGCTTGGGGGGAGCTGAAGCTTTCTTT. This gives the protein CASSLGGAEAFF.

The V and J genes are TRBV19 and TRBJ1-5; D ambiguous. V lost 7 bases and J 6 bases, leaving 10 bases between the germline ends. This CDR3 is built from 12 residues. In germline, CDR1 is LNHDA, CDR2 SQIVND (reference sequence). For the CDR3, the DNA is TGTGCCAGTAATTCGGGAGGTCAGCCCCAGCATTTT. It codes for CASNSGGQPQHF.

This clone has a handful of counts. J is TRBJ2-3 and V is TRBV27; a possible D gene is TRBD1 (5 bases). V was shortened by 2 bases and J by 8 bases, with 14 bases between the two germline ends. This CDR3 has 14 amino acids. Looked up from germline, CDR1 is MNHEY and CDR2 is SMNVEV (reference sequence). The CDR3 DNA sequence: TGTGCCAGCAGTTTAAAGGGGCGGCTTGGTACGCAGTATTTT. Translation: CASSLKGRLGTQYF.

This sequence joins TRBV19 and TRBJ2-4, with D hard to call. CDR1 and CDR2 (germline): LNHDA, SQIVND (reference sequence). V lost 3 bases to trimming and J lost 0 bases, with 9 bases between them. The CDR3 is 15 residues long. The CDR3: CASSMRQPAKNIQYF. The CDR3 DNA follows: TGTGCCAGTAGTATGCGGCAGCCAGCCAAAAACATTCAGTACTTC.

A remark on this clone: One junction end does not reproduce the germline sequence, and a read error may be involved. The genes are TRBV6-1 and TRBJ2-7; 12 bases map to TRBD1. Germline CDR1 and CDR2: MNHNS and SASEGT. The CDR3 is made up of 15 amino acids. In DNA, the CDR3 is TGTGCCCGCAGTGAACCGGGACAGGGGGCGTTCGAGCAGTACTTC. Residues: CARSEPGQGAFEQYF.

CDR3 residues: CASSLGTGTETDTQYF. CDR3 bases: TGCGCCAGCAGCTTGGGTACCGGGACAGAAACAGATACGCAGTATTTT. V usage is TRBV5-1 and J usage is TRBJ2-3; 7 positions match TRBD1. The CDR3 totals 16 residues. V lost 0 bases to trimming and J lost 3 bases; unmatched junction nucleotides: 7. Germline CDR1 reads SGHRS; CDR2 reads YFSETQ.

The chain combines TRBV10-2 with TRBJ2-3; no definite D call. V lost 2 bases to trimming and J lost 5 bases, with 2 bases between them. Germline V gene data show CDR1 as WSHSY and CDR2 as SAAADI. The CDR3 length is 11 residues. The CDR3 here is CASSEIDTQYF. The DNA of the CDR3 is TGCGCCAGCAGTGAGATAGATACGCAGTATTTT.

The J gene is TRBJ2-1, the V gene TRBV7-8; weak D call: TRBD1 (5 bases). This CDR3 comprises 15 residues. V was trimmed by 1 base and J by 7 bases, leaving 14 bases between them. Germline CDR1 reads SGHVS; CDR2 reads FQNEAQ. The CDR3 spells CASSLESGRANEQFF. The DNA of the CDR3 is TGTGCCAGCAGCTTAGAGTCCGGCAGGGCGAATGAGCAGTTCTTC.

V is TRBV5-5 and J is TRBJ1-6, with D possibly matching TRBD1 (6 bases). Trimming removed 0 bases at V and 10 bases at J, with 14 bases between. From germline, CDR1 is SGHKS and CDR2 YYEKEE (reference sequence). The CDR3 covers 15 residues. Here the CDR3 DNA reads TGTGCCAGCAGCTTGGGAGGGGGGAGGAGCTCACCCCTCCACTTT. Residues: CASSLGGGRSSPLHF.

The chain joins TRBV11-3 to TRBJ2-1, with D possibly being TRBD2 (6 bases). The V and J ends lost 3 bases and 8 bases respectively, with 8 bases between them. This CDR3 has 12 residues. The germline V gene has CDR1 SGHNT and CDR2 YENEEA. The CDR3 nucleotides read TGTGCCAGCAGCTTCAGGGAGGATGAGCAGTTCTTC. This translates into CASSFREDEQFF.

This rearrangement joins TRBV13 to TRBJ2-7; possibly TRBD2 for D (6 bases). In germline, CDR1 is PRHDT, CDR2 FYEKMQ (reference sequence). This CDR3 region has 14 residues. V gave up 6 bases and J gave up 3 bases, with 15 bases separating them. The CDR3 reads CASSEAGRDYEQYF. CDR3 DNA: TGTGCCAGCAGTGAAGCGGGCAGGGACTACGAGCAGTACTTC.

This clone occurred a few times. This chain joins TRBV10-1 and TRBJ1-3; possible D gene TRBD1, 6 bases. V was trimmed by 3 bases and J by 4 bases, leaving 16 bases between them. CDR1 and CDR2 (germline): WNHNN, SYGVQD (reference sequence). There are 16 residues in the CDR3. The CDR3: CASSDPGQGRGNTIYF. DNA for the CDR3: TGCGCCAGCAGTGATCCCGGTCAGGGGAGAGGAAACACCATATATTTT.